This TCR beta chain was retrieved from a study of cytomegalovirus exposure and HLA in healthy donors. Looking at the study overall: Sequencing of 150 million to 200 million T cells in an earlier analysis found approximately 120 million unique TCR beta sequences. Notes on the study in general: Despite most TCR sequences being rare, some public TCRs occurred in many donors.

Looked up from germline, CDR1 is SGHNT and CDR2 is YENEEA. V lost 1 base, J lost 2 bases, and 0 bases stayed unmatched. The CDR3 covers 14 residues. Concerning this clone itself: The target antigen is unknown. Distinct nucleotide sequences in the sample also encode this CDR3.

Both 60 Vbeta primers and 13 Jbeta primers went into the PCR. Produced via immunoSEQ multiplex PCR; TCRdb's table is partial and in-frame only. The table includes 100,000 to 150,000 clones, 70% to 80% detected once. V is TRBV11-3 and J is TRBJ2-3; 7 bases are a match to TRBD2. The TCR was taken from a woman aged 40-49 years in good health and CMV-seropositive. Sequencing used PBMCs. CDR3 nucleotides: TGTGCCAGCAGCTTAGGACTAGCCACAGATACGCAGTATTTT. Amino acids: CASSLGLATDTQYF.